The 25 T cell receptor beta chains given below trace back to one sample, sequenced in a study of T cells in Graves' hyperthyroidism and ophthalmopathy. RNA transcripts gave rise to amplified TCR beta CDR3 regions. HTBI primers were used for first-round RT-PCR of the TCR CDR3. TCRdb analysed the multiplex PCR reads with MiXCR anew, one entry per CDR3 protein. This sample carries 300,000 or so distinct CDR3 sequences, around 15% of them seen once, and the ten largest clones take about 51%. The sample taken for sequencing was blood. Receptors were obtained from a woman aged 55-69 years with Graves' ophthalmopathy.

The chain is built from TRBV18 and TRBJ2-7; D is perhaps TRBD1 (6 bases). CDR3 length equals 16 residues. CDR1 is KGHSH, CDR2 LQKENI, per germline. Between the trimmed V and J ends, which lost 3 bases and 0 bases, there was a span of 15 bases. Written as DNA, the CDR3 is TGTGCCAGCTCACCTTCCCGAAGGGGGAGCTCCTACGAGCAGTACTTC. This codes for CASSPSRRGSSYEQYF.

This clonotype came up a few times. The rearrangement joins TRBV5-8 to TRBJ1-1; tentatively, D is TRBD1 (6 bases). Trimming shortened V by 2 bases and J by 6 bases, and 11 bases separated the two germline ends. Germline V gene data show CDR1 as SGHTS and CDR2 as YDEGEE. The CDR3 sequence is 13 residues long. In DNA form, the CDR3 reads TGTGCCAGCAGCTTCGGGAGGGGGGCTGAAGCTTTCTTT. The encoded protein is CASSFGRGAEAFF. The entire variable domain, with the rest obtained from reference TRBV5-8 and TRBJ1-1, is as follows: EAGVTQSPTHLIKTRGQQATLRCSPISGHTSVYWYQQALGLGLQFLLWYDEGEERNRGNFPPRFSGRQFPNYSSELNVNALELEDSALYLCASSFGRGAEAFFGQGTRLTVV.

Many counts were recorded for this clonotype. The chain is built from TRBV18 and TRBJ2-1; TRBD2 aligns across 8 bases. CDR3 size: 15 residues. CDR1 is KGHSH, CDR2 LQKENI, per germline. Trimming took 1 base from V and 5 from J; bases not matched to a gene: 4. DNA for the CDR3: TGTGCCAGCTCACCACTAGCGGGGTGGGACAATGAGCAGTTCTTC. This encodes CASSPLAGWDNEQFF.

The sample holds many counts of this clonotype. This chain uses TRBV5-1 with TRBJ1-2; maybe TRBD1 (6 bases). CDR3 length: 14 amino acids. Germline V gene lookup returns CDR1 SGHRS and CDR2 YFSETQ. Between the trimmed V and J ends, which lost 7 bases and 8 bases, there was a span of 21 bases. The CDR3 DNA reads TGCGCCAGCTCCCCGTTGGCACAGGGAAAGGGCTACACCTTC. Translating it yields CASSPLAQGKGYTF.

This clonotype appeared many times. V and J are TRBV20-1 and TRBJ1-2, with unresolved D. In germline, CDR1 is DFQATT, CDR2 SNEGSKA (reference sequence). CDR3 length: 12 residues. Trimming removed 2 bases at V and 4 bases at J, with 8 bases between. In DNA form, the CDR3 reads TGCAGTGCTAGACAAGGTGGCTATGGCTACACCTTC. It yields the protein CSARQGGYGYTF.

This clonotype has at least ten counts. The chain uses TRBV6-1 and TRBJ2-7; D is unclear. The germline CDR1 and CDR2 sequences are MNHNS and SASEGT. V gave up 5 bases and J gave up 3 bases, with 11 bases separating them. The CDR3 extends over 13 amino acids. CDR3: CASSFVGIYEQYF. The CDR3 nucleotides are TGTGCCAGCAGTTTTGTGGGGATCTACGAGCAGTACTTC.

The chain links TRBV5-1 to TRBJ2-1, with TRBD2 matching over 7 bases. After removal of 0 bases from V and 5 bases from J, the junction contained 11 bases not matched to a gene. Germline loops: CDR1 SGHRS, CDR2 YFSETQ. This CDR3 comprises 17 residues. CDR3 DNA sequence: TGCGCCAGCAGCTTGGCCGGAAAGGCGGGAGCCAACAATGAGCAGTTCTTC. As protein: CASSLAGKAGANNEQFF.

This clonotype came up a few times. The rearrangement uses TRBV25-1 and TRBJ2-1, with 7 bases fitting TRBD2. Germline V gene sequence: CDR1 MGHDK, CDR2 SYGVNS. The V gene end was trimmed by 6 bases and the J gene end by 5 bases; junction bases not matched to a gene: 13. CDR3 length: 16 amino acids. CDR3 nucleotide sequence: TGTGCCAGCAGCCAGGTGGGCGGGGGTGCCCACAATGAGCAGTTCTTC. It specifies CASSQVGGGAHNEQFF.

This clonotype was observed at least ten times. The genes are TRBV7-2 and TRBJ2-1; D ambiguous. Germline V gene lookup returns CDR1 SGHTA and CDR2 FQGNSA. V dropped 1 base and J dropped 4 bases, with 8 bases sitting between them. This CDR3 region has 14 residues. The CDR3 region is CASSLVGNYNEQFF. DNA of the CDR3: TGTGCCAGCAGCTTAGTGGGAAATTACAATGAGCAGTTCTTC.

The V and J genes are TRBV6-5 and TRBJ2-7, with 14 nucleotides matching TRBD2. CDR3 size: 16 residues. Germline V gene sequence: CDR1 MNHEY, CDR2 SVGAGI. With V trimmed by 0 bases and J by 6 bases, 4 bases remained unmatched. For the CDR3, the DNA is TGTGCCAGCAGTTACTCCGGACTAGCGGGGGGCAGCGAGCAGTACTTC. Translation gives CASSYSGLAGGSEQYF.

The chain has TRBV14 and TRBJ2-7, with 7 bases lining up with TRBD2. Unmatched junction bases numbered 7, after V lost 4 bases and J lost 4 bases. The length of the CDR3 is 14 residues. Germline CDR1 and CDR2: SGHDN and FVKESK. The chain's CDR3 is CASSLGLGPYEQYF. Written as DNA, the CDR3 is TGTGCCAGCAGCCTCGGACTAGGACCTTACGAGCAGTACTTC. Based on the CDR3 plus reference TRBV14 and TRBJ2-7, the full variable domain is EAGVTQFPSHSVIEKGQTVTLRCDPISGHDNLYWYRRVMGKEIKFLLHFVKESKQDESGMPNNRFLAERTGGTYSTLKVQPAELEDSGVYFCASSLGLGPYEQYFGPGTRLTVT.

This clonotype came up many times. The chain links TRBV6-1 to TRBJ2-5, with no clear D. The V gene's germline CDR1 is MNHNS and CDR2 SASEGT. V lost 5 bases, J lost 5 bases, and 15 bases lay in between. The CDR3 runs to 14 residues. Here the CDR3 DNA reads TGTGCCAGCAGTTCCCCACAAGCTGGGGAGACCCAGTACTTC. This codes for CASSSPQAGETQYF.

The rearrangement joins TRBV15 to TRBJ2-1, with 8 bases aligning to TRBD1. V gave up 0 bases and J gave up 8 bases; unmatched junction bases: 9. The germline CDR1 and CDR2 sequences are LNHNV and YYDKDF (reference sequence). The CDR3 covers 16 residues. The CDR3: CATSRESAGGIDEQFF. The CDR3 bases are TGTGCCACCAGCAGAGAATCGGCAGGGGGCATCGATGAGCAGTTCTTC.

The chain carries TRBV20-1 and TRBJ1-1; D not resolved. The CDR3 is 13 residues long. The V and J ends lost 4 bases and 5 bases respectively, with 14 bases between them. The germline V gene encodes CDR1 DFQATT and CDR2 SNEGSKA (reference sequence). In nucleotides, the CDR3 is TGCAGTGCTACACCACAAGGAGGGACTGAAGCTTTCTTT. It codes for CSATPQGGTEAFF.

This clonotype was seen more than once but under ten times. The chain employs TRBV2 and TRBJ1-2; D ambiguous. CDR1 is SNHLY and CDR2 is FYNNEI in the germline V gene. Trimming removed 7 bases at V and 8 bases at J, with 17 bases between. The CDR3 runs 13 residues. The CDR3 sequence: CASIFVGGHGYTF. The CDR3 bases are TGTGCCAGCATCTTTGTAGGAGGGCACGGCTACACCTTC.

This clonotype was picked up many times. The chain combines TRBV4-3 with TRBJ2-7, with D possibly being TRBD2 (6 bases). There are 14 residues in the CDR3. Deletions cut 3 bases from V and 2 bases from J, with 11 bases between. Germline CDR1 LGHNA, CDR2 YSLEER. The CDR3 loop is CASSQRDGAYEQYF. The CDR3 coding sequence is TGCGCCAGCAGCCAGCGGGACGGTGCCTACGAGCAGTACTTC.

V usage is TRBV20-1 and J usage is TRBJ2-3; 8 nucleotides match TRBD2. The CDR3 is made up of 17 amino acids. CDR1 DFQATT and CDR2 SNEGSKA come from the germline V gene (reference sequence). J was trimmed by 1 base and V by 0 bases; bases with no gene match: 9. The CDR3 bases are TGCAGTGCTAGAGATTTTTCTGGGCGGGGGGGCACAGATACGCAGTATTTT. Its protein product is CSARDFSGRGGTDTQYF.

This clonotype came up a few times. The chain recombines TRBV6-1 with TRBJ2-3; weak D call: TRBD2 (6 bases). V was trimmed by 7 bases and J by 1 base, leaving 15 bases between them. Germline V gene lookup returns CDR1 MNHNS and CDR2 SASEGT. The CDR3 loop spans 15 amino acids. CDR3 sequence reads: CASKTGGVRTDTQYF. As DNA, the CDR3 is TGTGCCAGCAAAACCGGAGGGGTACGCACAGATACGCAGTATTTT.

V usage is TRBV30 and J usage is TRBJ2-1; TRBD2 aligns across 8 bases. This CDR3 is built from 16 residues. Trimming cost V 3 bases and J 7 bases; bases outside gene matches: 14. Germline V CDR1 and CDR2: GTSNPN, SVGIG (reference sequence). CDR3 sequence reads: CAWSGGGASGLNEQFF. CDR3 nucleotides: TGTGCCTGGAGCGGGGGGGGGGCTAGCGGGTTGAATGAGCAGTTCTTC.

This chain connects TRBV20-1 to TRBJ1-6; D not certain. From germline, CDR1 is DFQATT and CDR2 SNEGSKA (reference sequence). V was cut by 6 bases and J by 5 bases, with 14 bases left in between. The CDR3 runs 14 residues. This CDR3 is CSAQRDRNNSPLHF. CDR3 nucleotides: TGCAGTGCCCAGAGGGATAGGAATAATTCACCCCTCCACTTT.

Notes on this clonotype: A read error may be the cause here, since a much bigger clone is one base away. The chain uses TRBV28 and TRBJ1-5, with D tentatively TRBD1 (6 bases). CDR3 size: 15 residues. CDR1 and CDR2 (germline): MDHEN, SYDVKM. The CDR3 DNA follows: TGTGCCAGCCGTTTAGGGGGAAATAGGGGGCAGCCCCAGCATTTT. Translated: CASRLGGNRGQPQHF.

This clonotype showed up many times. The CDR3 region is CASSHRGTGGIQPQHF. As DNA, the CDR3 is TGTGCCAGCAGTCACAGGGGGACAGGGGGTATTCAGCCCCAGCATTTT. V is TRBV6-2 or TRBV6-3 and J is TRBJ1-5; TRBD1 agrees at 11 bases. With 5 bases clipped from V and 6 bases from J, the junction kept 9 bases outside the gene matches. This CDR3 spans 16 amino acids. CDR1 is MNHEY and CDR2 is SVGEGT in the germline V gene.

This clonotype was picked up many times. The chain joins TRBV3-1 to TRBJ2-7; D may correspond to TRBD1 or TRBD2 (5 bases each). CDR1 is LGHDT and CDR2 is YNNKEL in the germline V gene (reference sequence). V lost 4 bases, J lost 3 bases, and 10 bases lay in between. The CDR3 covers 13 residues. The CDR3 is CASSRGDGYEQYF. The CDR3 nucleotides read TGTGCCAGCAGCCGTGGGGACGGCTACGAGCAGTACTTC.

V is TRBV12-5 and J is TRBJ2-2; no clear D gene. Looked up from germline, CDR1 is LGHNT and CDR2 is FRNRAP. Trimming shortened V by 7 bases and J by 6 bases, and 6 bases separated the two germline ends. There are 11 residues in the CDR3. The CDR3 DNA follows: TGTGCTAGTGCGTCCGCCGGGGAGCTGTTTTTT. Its translation is CASASAGELFF.

This clonotype was seen repeatedly, ten times or more. This chain links TRBV14 with TRBJ2-7; D unresolved. CDR1 is SGHDN and CDR2 is FVKESK in the germline V gene. The CDR3 contains 13 residues. The V gene lost 0 bases and the J gene lost 4 bases, with 7 bases spanning the gap. This CDR3 is CASSQDLGYEQYF. CDR3 nucleotides: TGTGCCAGCAGCCAAGATTTGGGATACGAGCAGTACTTC.